This T cell receptor beta chain is drawn from a study of blood T cell repertoires in COVID-19. Study at large: Samples of COVID-19 (acute and convalescent) were obtained from the United States, Italy and Spain.

In the source study's methods: Amplifying reference gene primers gave estimates of nucleated cell counts. The repertoire was sequenced with immunoSEQ multiplex PCR; TCRdb's copy has only in-frame clones and lacks some. V, J and clone size derive from that table, while D and trimming were established from the DNA sequence. The repertoire holds roughly 220,000 clones, more than 70% seen once, with 3.5% to 5.5% in the top ten. The study recruited people aged 18 to 89 years across under 25 US areas. Cohorts were based on clinical histories the participants reported. Germline CDR1 is SQVTM and CDR2 is ANQGSEA. Trimming at V came to 5 bases and at J to 6 bases, leaving 6 bases not matched to a gene. The CDR3 has 12 residues.

The receptor comes from a man under 40 with acute COVID-19. The sequenced sample consisted of PBMCs or T cells enriched from blood (not recorded which). The genes are TRBV29-1 and TRBJ2-5, with 7 positions matching TRBD1. The CDR3 sequence is CSVLDRAKTQYF. The CDR3 coding sequence is TGCAGCGTTCTTGACAGGGCCAAGACCCAGTACTTC. The entire variable domain, with the rest obtained from reference TRBV29-1 and TRBJ2-5, is as follows: SAVISQKPSRDICQRGTSLTIQCQVDSQVTMMFWYRQQPGQSLTLIATANQGSEATYESGFVIDKFPISRPNLTFSTLTVSNMSPEDSSIYLCSVLDRAKTQYFGPGTRLLVL.